This TCR beta chain came from a study of blood T cell repertoires in COVID-19. Study-wide context: Italy, Spain and the United States were the sources of the convalescent and acute COVID-19 samples. From T cells, B-cell-depleted T cells, or PBMCs came the material, which was cDNA or gDNA.

The authors' processing: Cell counts per sample came from amplifying reference gene primers. Clones were read by immunoSEQ multiplex PCR, and TCRdb kept only the in-frame ones, dropping some. V, J and clone size reflect that table, while D and trimming were determined from the DNA. The table has more than 150,000 clones, roughly 85% seen once; the top ten hold about 5%. V lost 0 bases and J lost 8, with 9 bases in between. From germline, CDR1 is SGDLS and CDR2 YYNGEE. The length of the CDR3 is 14 residues. The chain couples TRBV9 to TRBJ1-6; no firm D call. The sequence was collected from a woman under 40 with acute or convalescent COVID-19. The specimen sequenced was peripheral blood. Written as DNA, the CDR3 is TGTGCCAGCAGCGTAGGTCCCTCTCATTCACCCCTCCACTTT. It specifies CASSVGPSHSPLHF.